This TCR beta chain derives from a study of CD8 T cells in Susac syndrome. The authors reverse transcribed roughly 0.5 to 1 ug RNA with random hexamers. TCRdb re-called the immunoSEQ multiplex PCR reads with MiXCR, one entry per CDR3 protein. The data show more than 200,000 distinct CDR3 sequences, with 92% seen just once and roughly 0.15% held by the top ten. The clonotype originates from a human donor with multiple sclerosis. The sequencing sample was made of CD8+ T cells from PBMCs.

The chain's CDR3 is CASSFGGASGETQYF. DNA for the CDR3: TGCGCCAGCAGCTTCGGGGGAGCCTCAGGGGAGACCCAGTACTTC. V is TRBV5-1 and J is TRBJ2-5, with D perhaps TRBD2 (6 bases). The CDR3 extends over 15 amino acids. V was shortened by 2 bases and J by 5 bases, with 16 bases between the two germline ends. Germline CDR1 SGHRS, CDR2 YFSETQ.